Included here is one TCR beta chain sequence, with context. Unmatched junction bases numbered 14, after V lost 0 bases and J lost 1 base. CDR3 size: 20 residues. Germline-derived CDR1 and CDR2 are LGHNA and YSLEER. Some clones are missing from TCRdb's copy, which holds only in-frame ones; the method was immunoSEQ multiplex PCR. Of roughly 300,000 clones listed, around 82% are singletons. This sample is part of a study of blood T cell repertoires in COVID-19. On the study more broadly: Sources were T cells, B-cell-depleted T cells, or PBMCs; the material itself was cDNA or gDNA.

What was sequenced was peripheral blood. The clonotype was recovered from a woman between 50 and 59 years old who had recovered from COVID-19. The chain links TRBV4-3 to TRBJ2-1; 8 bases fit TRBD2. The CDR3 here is CASSQDPLYGAGESYNEQFF. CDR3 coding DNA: TGCGCCAGCAGCCAAGATCCGCTTTACGGAGCGGGAGAGTCCTACAATGAGCAGTTCTTC.